These 7 T cell receptor beta chains share one sample of origin, sequenced in a study of T cell responses to AZD1222 COVID-19 vaccine. The method was immunoSEQ multiplex PCR; TCRdb's version includes in-frame clones alone and lacks a portion of them. The table includes fewer than 150,000 clones, over 90% detected once. This material consisted of peripheral blood, taken on day 0 of AZD1222 vaccination. All receptors derive from an adult in good health.

V usage is TRBV28 and J usage is TRBJ1-6, with 9 bases aligning to TRBD1. Germline CDR1 is MDHEN and CDR2 is SYDVKM. This CDR3 is built from 16 residues. Losses at the gene ends were 1 base for V and 9 bases for J; bases not matched to a gene: 7. CDR3 nucleotides: TGTGCCAGCAGTTTATTGGGACAGGGTATCGGTTCACCCCTCCACTTT. This translates into CASSLLGQGIGSPLHF. Supplemented by reference TRBV28 and TRBJ1-6, the full variable domain reads DVKVTQSSRYLVKRTGEKVFLECVQDMDHENMFWYRQDPGLGLRLIYFSYDVKMKEKGDIPEGYSVSREKKERFSLILESASTNQTSMYLCASSLLGQGIGSPLHFGNGTRLTVT.

V usage is TRBV5-1 and J usage is TRBJ2-7; D gene unclear. With 0 bases removed from V and 4 bases from J, the gap between germline ends came to 11 bases. The CDR3 totals 14 residues. Germline V gene sequence: CDR1 SGHRS, CDR2 YFSETQ. The CDR3 here is CASSLGVSEYEQYF. Written as DNA, the CDR3 is TGCGCCAGCAGCTTGGGGGTGAGTGAATACGAGCAGTACTTC.

The chain recombines TRBV10-3 with TRBJ2-5; weak D call: TRBD2 (6 bases). Between the trimmed V and J ends, which lost 10 bases and 5 bases, there was a span of 11 bases. Germline V gives CDR1 ENHRY, CDR2 SYGVKD. The CDR3 has 11 amino acids. This CDR3 reads CATRRGETQYF. As DNA, the CDR3 is TGTGCCACCCGGCGGGGCGAGACCCAGTACTTC.

The V gene is TRBV6-5, the J gene TRBJ2-2, with D possibly being TRBD1 or TRBD2 (6 bases each). The V gene lost 6 bases and the J gene lost 7 bases, with 15 bases spanning the gap. Germline V gene sequence: CDR1 MNHEY, CDR2 SVGAGI. The CDR3 has 14 amino acids. This CDR3 reads CASRVGGHSGELFF. CDR3 DNA sequence: TGTGCCAGCAGGGTTGGGGGGCATAGCGGGGAGCTGTTTTTT.

This clone has only a few counts. Within the sample, other DNA sequences also encode this same CDR3. The chain links TRBV6-4 to TRBJ2-5, with 12 bases aligning to TRBD2. The CDR3 covers 15 residues. V shed 5 bases, J shed 2 bases, and the junction held 3 bases outside the gene matches. In germline, CDR1 is MRHNA, CDR2 SNTAGT. The CDR3 reads CASSPTSGGQETQYF. The CDR3 DNA is TGTGCCAGCAGTCCGACTAGCGGGGGTCAAGAGACCCAGTACTTC.

The J gene is TRBJ1-5, the V gene TRBV18; no firm D call. Germline-derived CDR1 and CDR2 are KGHSH and LQKENI. V was cut by 3 bases and J by 7 bases, with 13 bases left in between. CDR3 size: 14 residues. CDR3 in amino acids: CASSPTRSGQPQHF. The CDR3 bases are TGTGCCAGCTCACCGACCAGGTCTGGACAGCCCCAGCATTTT.

V usage is TRBV10-3 and J usage is TRBJ1-1; no definite D call. This CDR3 has 13 amino acids. Germline lookup yields CDR1 ENHRY and CDR2 SYGVKD. V dropped 3 bases and J dropped 1 base, with 6 bases sitting between them. This CDR3 reads CAISDSSNTEAFF. The CDR3, as DNA: TGTGCCATCAGTGATTCGTCGAACACTGAAGCTTTCTTT.